The entry below describes one TCR beta chain. What it recognizes is unknown. The data belong to a study of Tregs in tolerant kidney transplant recipients. General study findings and limits: Biological reproducibility was not directly addressed in this study.

Method: immunoSEQ multiplex PCR; TCRdb's copy keeps in-frame clones and lacks some. The repertoire consists of 90,000 or so clones, with around nine tenths occurring once and the leading ten covering 4.7%. From germline, CDR1 is SGHDT and CDR2 YYEEEE. The ends were cut back, 4 bases at V and 3 bases at J, with 14 bases in the middle. CDR3 length: 14 residues. Sequenced sample: CD8+ T cells from blood. This chain connects TRBV5-6 to TRBJ2-7, with D perhaps given as TRBD1 or TRBD2 (5 bases each). The source is a human donor in good health. The CDR3 protein is CASSLGVGDYEQYF. The CDR3 coding sequence is TGTGCCAGCAGCCTGGGAGTAGGGGACTACGAGCAGTACTTC.